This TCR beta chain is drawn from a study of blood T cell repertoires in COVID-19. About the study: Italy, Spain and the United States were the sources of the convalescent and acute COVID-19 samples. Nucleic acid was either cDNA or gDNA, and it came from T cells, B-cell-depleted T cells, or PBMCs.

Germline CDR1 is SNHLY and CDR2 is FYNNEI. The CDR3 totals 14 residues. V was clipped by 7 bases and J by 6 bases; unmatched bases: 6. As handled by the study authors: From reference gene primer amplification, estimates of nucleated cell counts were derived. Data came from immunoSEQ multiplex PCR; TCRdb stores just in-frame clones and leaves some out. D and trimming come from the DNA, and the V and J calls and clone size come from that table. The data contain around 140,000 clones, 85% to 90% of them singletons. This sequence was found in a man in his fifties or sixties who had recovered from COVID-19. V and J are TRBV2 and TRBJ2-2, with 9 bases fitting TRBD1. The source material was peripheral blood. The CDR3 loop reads CASKRTGVSGELFF. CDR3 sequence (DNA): TGTGCCAGCAAAAGGACAGGGGTATCCGGGGAGCTGTTTTTT.